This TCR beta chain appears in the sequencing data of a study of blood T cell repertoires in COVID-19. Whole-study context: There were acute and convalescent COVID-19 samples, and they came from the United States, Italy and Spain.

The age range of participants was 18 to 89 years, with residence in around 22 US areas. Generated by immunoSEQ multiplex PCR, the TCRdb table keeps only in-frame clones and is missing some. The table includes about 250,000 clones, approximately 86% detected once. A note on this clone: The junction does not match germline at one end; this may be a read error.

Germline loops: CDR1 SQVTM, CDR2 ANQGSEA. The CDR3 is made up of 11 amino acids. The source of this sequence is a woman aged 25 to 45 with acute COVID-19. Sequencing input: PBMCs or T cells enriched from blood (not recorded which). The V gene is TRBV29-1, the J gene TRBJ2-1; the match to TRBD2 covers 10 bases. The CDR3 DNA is TGCAGCGGGGTAGCGGGGGGCTTGTGCCTCTTC. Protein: CSGVAGGLCLF.